The text below deals with one T cell receptor beta chain. Its antigen is not identified. This specimen comes from a study of lymphopenia after photon versus proton radiotherapy. The assay was immunoSEQ multiplex PCR, and TCRdb's table has in-frame clones only and misses some. Of about 70,000 clones in the sample, about 90% were seen once. The study's findings and limits: Larger post-nadir TCR diversity loss correlated inversely with survival in deceased patients.

Trimming pared 3 bases from V and 5 bases from J, leaving 8 bases between. Germline assignment: CDR1 SGHVS and CDR2 FQNEAQ. The CDR3 runs to 13 residues. The gene calls are TRBV7-8 and TRBJ2-1; unclear D gene. The TCR comes from a woman aged 40 to 50 with cholangiocarcinoma. The sample in question was peripheral blood, obtained from a patient treated with photon-based radiotherapy. CDR3 sequence: CASSFGPDNEQFF. CDR3 in DNA: TGTGCCAGCAGCTTCGGACCAGACAATGAGCAGTTCTTC. The variable domain in full, with the rest retrieved from reference TRBV7-8 and TRBJ2-1, is GAGVSQSPRYKVAKRGQDVALRCDPISGHVSLFWYQQALGQGPEFLTYFQNEAQLDKSGLPSDRFFAERPEGSVSTLKIQRTQQEDSAVYLCASSFGPDNEQFFGPGTRLTVL.